Listed below are T cell receptor beta chains from one sample, sequenced in a study of T cell responses to AZD1222 COVID-19 vaccine. Profiling relied on immunoSEQ multiplex PCR, and the TCRdb table lists in-frame clones only, not all of them. The sample has approximately 200,000 clones, 90% to 95% seen once. The sample in question was peripheral blood, obtained on day 0 of AZD1222 vaccination. These receptors came from an adult in good health. CDR3s include the opening cysteine and the closing phenylalanine or tryptophan. D genes are given only for firm matches. Some rows have no size entry. The others give once, few or many, or a class for an expanded clone.

size: -; V: TRBV11-1; J: TRBJ2-2; D: -; CDR3: CASSSWFATGELFF; DNA: TGTGCCAGCAGCTCTTGGTTTGCGACCGGGGAGCTGTTTTTT
size: -; V: TRBV6-1; J: TRBJ2-5; D: TRBD2; CDR3: CASSEAGGGVGETQYF; DNA: TGTGCCAGCAGTGAAGCGGGGGGAGGGGTCGGGGAGACCCAGTACTTC
size: -; V: TRBV7-8; J: TRBJ1-4; D: -; CDR3: CASSLASRLANEKLFF; DNA: TGTGCCAGCAGCTTAGCGAGTAGGCTCGCTAATGAAAAACTGTTTTTT
size: -; V: TRBV6-2/TRBV6-3; J: TRBJ2-1; D: TRBD1; CDR3: CASSYFGTGSYNEQFF; DNA: TGTGCCAGCAGTTACTTTGGGACAGGGAGTTACAATGAGCAGTTCTTC
size: -; V: TRBV13; J: TRBJ2-1; D: TRBD2; CDR3: CASTTRGTSGARVDNEQFF; DNA: TGTGCCAGCACAACTCGGGGGACTAGCGGGGCGAGGGTGGACAATGAGCAGTTCTTC
size: -; V: TRBV6-1; J: TRBJ2-2; D: -; CDR3: CASSEGNFGGELFF; DNA: TGTGCCAGCAGTGAAGGCAATTTTGGCGGGGAGCTGTTTTTT
size: -; V: TRBV12-3/TRBV12-4; J: TRBJ1-1; D: -; CDR3: CASKGYLNTEAFF; DNA: TGTGCCAGCAAAGGCTATTTGAACACTGAAGCTTTCTTT
size: -; V: TRBV28; J: TRBJ1-3; D: -; CDR3: CASSFGTTGNTIYF; DNA: TGTGCCAGCAGTTTCGGGACAACCGGAAACACCATATATTTT
size: -; V: TRBV13; J: TRBJ1-3; D: TRBD1; CDR3: CASSLGQPRNTIYF; DNA: TGTGCCAGCAGCCTGGGACAGCCGAGAAACACCATATATTTT
size: -; V: TRBV5-1; J: TRBJ2-3; D: TRBD2; CDR3: CASSPRRDYVSSQYF; DNA: TGCGCCAGCAGCCCGCGCCGGGACTACGTCAGCTCGCAGTATTTT
size: once; V: TRBV19; J: TRBJ2-2; D: TRBD2; CDR3: CASSILAGVLSNTGELFF; DNA: TGTGCCAGTAGTATACTAGCGGGAGTCCTGTCCAACACCGGGGAGCTGTTTTTT
size: -; V: TRBV10-2; J: TRBJ1-5; D: -; CDR3: CASSESKGQPQHF; DNA: TGCGCCAGCAGTGAGTCGAAGGGGCAGCCCCAGCATTTT
size: -; V: TRBV28; J: TRBJ2-5; D: TRBD1; CDR3: CASSGGQPRETQYF; DNA: TGTGCCAGCAGTGGGGGACAGCCGCGGGAGACCCAGTACTTC
size: -; V: TRBV6-5; J: TRBJ1-1; D: -; CDR3: CASIEEGGAFF; DNA: TGTGCCAGCATAGAAGAGGGAGGGGCTTTCTTT
size: -; V: TRBV7-2; J: TRBJ1-2; D: -; CDR3: CASSVRVLYGYTF; DNA: TGTGCCAGCAGCGTCCGGGTCCTCTATGGCTACACCTTC
size: -; V: TRBV28; J: TRBJ2-4; D: TRBD2; CDR3: CASSPPRGVAKNIQYF; DNA: TGTGCCAGCAGTCCCCCGCGGGGGGTAGCCAAAAACATTCAGTACTTC
size: -; V: TRBV27; J: TRBJ2-1; D: -; CDR3: CASSLFNEQFF; DNA: TGTGCCAGCAGTTTATTCAATGAGCAGTTCTTC
size: once; V: TRBV19; J: TRBJ2-7; D: -; CDR3: CASSIEGVGTHFYEQYF; DNA: TGTGCCAGTAGTATAGAAGGTGTGGGGACCCACTTCTACGAGCAGTACTTC
size: -; V: TRBV18; J: TRBJ1-1; D: -; CDR3: CASSPGGWDTEAFF; DNA: TGTGCCAGCTCACCCGGGGGGTGGGACACTGAAGCTTTCTTT
size: -; V: TRBV6-5; J: TRBJ1-5; D: TRBD1; CDR3: CASSPQGGSNQPQHF; DNA: TGTGCCAGCAGTCCACAGGGGGGGAGCAATCAGCCCCAGCATTTT
size: -; V: TRBV5-5; J: TRBJ1-2; D: -; CDR3: CASSPDRFYGYTF; DNA: TGTGCCAGCAGCCCGGACAGATTCTATGGCTACACCTTC
size: -; V: TRBV28; J: TRBJ1-2; D: -; CDR3: CASSPTRDGGGYGYTF; DNA: TGTGCCAGCAGCCCAACCCGGGACGGAGGTGGTTATGGCTACACCTTC
size: -; V: TRBV6-2/TRBV6-3; J: TRBJ2-2; D: TRBD2; CDR3: CASSGGLAGGRYYTGELFF; DNA: TGTGCCAGCAGCGGGGGACTAGCGGGAGGACGTTATTACACCGGGGAGCTGTTTTTT
size: -; V: TRBV19; J: TRBJ1-5; D: -; CDR3: CASSPGVVQGSNQPQHF; DNA: TGTGCCAGTAGTCCCGGGGTGGTACAGGGTAGCAATCAGCCCCAGCATTTT
size: -; V: TRBV5-4; J: TRBJ2-3; D: -; CDR3: CASRNPGEDTQYF; DNA: TGTGCCAGCAGAAATCCGGGAGAAGATACGCAGTATTTT
size: -; V: TRBV7-3; J: TRBJ2-3; D: TRBD2; CDR3: CASSLIPRASGERGEQYF; DNA: TGTGCCAGCAGCTTAATACCGCGGGCTAGCGGAGAGAGGGGTGAGCAGTATTTT
size: -; V: TRBV4-2; J: TRBJ1-1; D: -; CDR3: CASSQGSHTEAFF; DNA: TGTGCCAGCAGCCAAGGAAGTCACACTGAAGCTTTCTTT
size: -; V: TRBV27; J: TRBJ1-1; D: -; CDR3: CASSRGLGATEAFF; DNA: TGTGCCAGCAGTAGAGGCCTCGGGGCCACTGAAGCTTTCTTT
size: -; V: TRBV6-5; J: TRBJ2-7; D: -; CDR3: CASSYSSGEQYF; DNA: TGTGCCAGCAGTTACTCGAGCGGTGAGCAGTACTTC
size: -; V: TRBV10-1; J: TRBJ1-1; D: -; CDR3: CASSESRGAAFF; DNA: TGCGCCAGCAGTGAGTCGAGGGGGGCGGCTTTCTTT
size: -; V: TRBV28; J: TRBJ1-3; D: -; CDR3: CASSLRGWGTKSGNTIYF; DNA: TGTGCCAGCAGTTTAAGGGGGTGGGGGACAAAATCTGGAAACACCATATATTTT
size: once; V: TRBV28; J: TRBJ2-7; D: -; CDR3: CASGTAPYEQYF; DNA: TGTGCCAGCGGGACCGCTCCCTACGAGCAGTACTTC
size: once; V: TRBV6-2/TRBV6-3; J: TRBJ1-3; D: -; CDR3: CASSGGLGSSGNTIYF; DNA: TGTGCCAGCAGTGGGGGCCTGGGGAGCTCTGGAAACACCATATATTTT
size: -; V: TRBV11-3; J: TRBJ2-1; D: TRBD1; CDR3: CASSTGADRGNEQFF; DNA: TGTGCCAGCAGCACAGGGGCTGACAGGGGTAATGAGCAGTTCTTC
size: -; V: TRBV5-8; J: TRBJ1-6; D: TRBD1; CDR3: CASSLDTGGVYNSPLHF; DNA: TGTGCCAGCAGCTTGGATACAGGGGGCGTTTATAATTCACCCCTCCACTTT
size: once; V: TRBV5-1; J: TRBJ2-1; D: TRBD2; CDR3: CASSSQAGTYNEQFF; DNA: TGCGCCAGCAGCTCCCAAGCGGGGACCTACAATGAGCAGTTCTTC
size: -; V: TRBV5-6; J: TRBJ2-1; D: TRBD2; CDR3: CASSLVGGSGNEQFF; DNA: TGTGCCAGCAGCTTGGTTGGCGGGAGTGGGAATGAGCAGTTCTTC
size: -; V: TRBV4-1; J: TRBJ1-4; D: -; CDR3: CASSRAGTEDEKLFF; DNA: TGCGCCAGCAGCCGAGCGGGGACGGAAGATGAAAAACTGTTTTTT
size: -; V: TRBV13; J: TRBJ1-2; D: TRBD1; CDR3: CASSSGTGGFGYTF; DNA: TGTGCCAGCAGCTCAGGGACAGGGGGTTTTGGCTACACCTTC
size: -; V: TRBV28; J: TRBJ1-1; D: -; CDR3: CASRGGSWNTEAFF; DNA: TGTGCCAGCAGGGGGGGTTCTTGGAACACTGAAGCTTTCTTT
size: few; V: TRBV19; J: TRBJ2-3; D: TRBD1; CDR3: CASSIRQGARSWGTSTFADTQYF; DNA: TGTGCCAGTAGTATACGGCAGGGGGCACGTTCCTGGGGTACCAGTACTTTTGCAGATACGCAGTATTTT
size: -; V: TRBV18; J: TRBJ2-1; D: -; CDR3: CASSQDLREGNNEQFF; DNA: TGTGCCAGCTCACAAGACCTCCGGGAAGGGAACAATGAGCAGTTCTTC
size: -; V: TRBV5-6; J: TRBJ1-1; D: TRBD1; CDR3: CASSLARQGLSAEAFF; DNA: TGTGCCAGCAGCTTGGCCAGACAGGGGCTGTCGGCTGAAGCTTTCTTT
size: -; V: TRBV29-1; J: TRBJ2-7; D: TRBD2; CDR3: CSGVAGSYEQYF; DNA: TGCAGCGGCGTAGCGGGAAGCTACGAGCAGTACTTC
size: -; V: TRBV6-5; J: TRBJ1-2; D: -; CDR3: CASERGARYGYTF; DNA: TGTGCCAGCGAGAGGGGGGCTCGCTATGGCTACACCTTC